The present entry profiles one T cell receptor beta chain with its context. What this receptor recognizes is not known. Within one base of it there is no much larger clone, and no base qualities were kept. Counted from cysteine to phenylalanine, this CDR3 has 16 amino acids. Just CDR3 DNA is preserved here, 48 bases in frame from base 1. Sequences MGHRA (CDR1) and YSYEKL (CDR2) are obtained from the germline V gene. V is trimmed back by 3 bases and J by 8 bases, and the junction contains 10 bases that no gene match accounts for. The sample is drawn from a study of T cell changes during pregnancy in multiple sclerosis (dated by TCRdb to the late 2010s). About the full investigation: In women with multiple sclerosis, the researchers looked at how the T cell repertoire shifted as pregnancy progressed.

Library construction relied on the immunoSEQ multiplex PCR assay. TCRdb's version of the immuneACCESS table is confined to in-frame rearrangements and falls short of the full clone set. An unresolved V gene accounts for under half of the shortfall where checked; the remainder is of unknown origin. The sample includes under 35,000 clones, with around 85% observed a single time. Approximately 8% of the sample goes to the ten largest clones. The chain couples TRBV4-1 to TRBJ2-1; TRBD2 matches 10 bases in the middle. Sample: CD8+ T cells from peripheral blood mononuclear cells, taken after pregnancy. This TCR derives from a female donor with multiple sclerosis, enrolled in a pregnancy study. The DNA is as follows: TGCGCCAGCAGCCAGACAGTAGCGGGGGGCTGGCATGAGCAGTTCTTC. This encodes CASSQTVAGGWHEQFF.